The sequence of this T cell receptor (beta chain) was determined in a study of T-cell memory formation after mild COVID-19. Trimming left V 2 bases short and J 0 bases short, with 8 bases between. CDR1 is SGHRS, CDR2 YFSETQ, per germline. The CDR3 is 14 amino acids. One entry per CDR3 protein results from TCRdb running MiXCR on the 5' RACE reads. The sample gives some 280,000 distinct CDR3 sequences, about 16% of which show up once; about 23% is in the top ten. The V call is TRBV5-1, the J call TRBJ1-1, with TRBD1 as a possible D gene (5 bases). This sequence was found in a man younger than 35 who had mild COVID-19 (a few samples of this study predate the infection). Cell type and time point are not known. Source material: PBMCs or a T cell subset sorted from them (not recorded which). The chain's CDR3 is CASSFAGMNTEAFF. The CDR3 DNA reads TGCGCCAGCAGCTTTGCAGGGATGAACACTGAAGCTTTCTTT.